The TCR beta chain described here comes from a study of Graves' ophthalmopathy and Graves' hyperthyroidism. This clonotype has ten or more counts. Its antigen is as yet unknown. Overall study results and limits: Thyroid clonotypes that were expanded above 0.001 frequency mostly also appeared in blood. The model predicted ophthalmopathy progression with about 70% sensitivity and around 74% specificity.

The TCR beta CDR3 regions underwent amplification from RNA transcripts. First-round RT-PCR used HTBI primers; second-round multiplex PCR followed. A single record per CDR3 protein comes from TCRdb applying MiXCR to the multiplex PCR reads. The table lists about 420,000 distinct CDR3 sequences, around 21% of them singletons. Germline V gene data show CDR1 as ENHRY and CDR2 as SYGVKD. V was clipped by 4 bases and J by 5 bases, with 18 bases between them. The CDR3 covers 15 residues. J is TRBJ2-7 and V is TRBV10-3, with a tentative D call TRBD2 (6 bases). This TCR was recovered from a woman under 30 with stable Graves' hyperthyroidism. Material: peripheral blood. The CDR3 sequence: CAISVSWRGRDEQYF. The CDR3 region has the DNA TGTGCCATCAGTGTTAGTTGGAGGGGTCGAGACGAGCAGTACTTC.